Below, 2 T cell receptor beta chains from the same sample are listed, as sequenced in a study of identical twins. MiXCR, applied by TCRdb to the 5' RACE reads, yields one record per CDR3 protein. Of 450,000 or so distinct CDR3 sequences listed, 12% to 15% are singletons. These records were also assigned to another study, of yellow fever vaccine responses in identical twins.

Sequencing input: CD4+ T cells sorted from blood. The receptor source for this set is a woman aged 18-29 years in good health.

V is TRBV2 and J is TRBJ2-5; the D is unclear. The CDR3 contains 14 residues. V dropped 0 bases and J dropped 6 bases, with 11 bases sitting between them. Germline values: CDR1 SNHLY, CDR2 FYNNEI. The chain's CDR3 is CASSEAHSQQTQYF. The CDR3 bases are TGTGCCAGCAGTGAAGCGCACAGCCAGCAGACCCAGTACTTC.

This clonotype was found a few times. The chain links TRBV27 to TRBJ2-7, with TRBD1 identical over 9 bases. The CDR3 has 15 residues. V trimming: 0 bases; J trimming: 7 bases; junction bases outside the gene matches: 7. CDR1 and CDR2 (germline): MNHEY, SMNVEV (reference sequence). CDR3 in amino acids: CASSLSTLTGGEQYF. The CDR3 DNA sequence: TGTGCCAGCAGTTTATCGACACTGACAGGGGGGGAGCAGTACTTC.